Below, 30 T cell receptor beta chains from the same sample are listed, as sequenced in a study of blood T cell repertoires in COVID-19. Clones were sequenced by immunoSEQ multiplex PCR, and TCRdb holds only the in-frame ones, with some missing. Of 150,000 to 200,000 clones listed, about four fifths are singletons. The sequenced sample was peripheral blood. The receptors originated from a woman aged 80 or over with COVID-19, enrolled during active disease.

This clone is a singleton in its sample. The gene calls are TRBV15 and TRBJ1-2; 9 bases line up with TRBD1. Looked up from germline, CDR1 is LNHNV and CDR2 is YYDKDF (reference sequence). This CDR3 has 12 residues. Unmatched junction bases numbered 3, after V lost 9 bases and J lost 4 bases. CDR3: CATADRGYGYTF. The CDR3 DNA reads TGTGCCACGGCGGACAGGGGCTATGGCTACACCTTC.

This chain uses TRBV3-1 (or the pseudogene TRBV3-2) with TRBJ1-3; tentatively, D is TRBD1 (6 bases). The germline V gene has CDR1 LGHDT and CDR2 YNNKEL (reference sequence). The V end lost 4 bases, the J end lost 4 bases, and 20 bases lay between the germline ends. This CDR3 is built from 17 residues. CDR3 loop: CASSLPGRGAWGNTIYF. The CDR3 nucleotides read TGTGCCAGCAGCCTGCCGGGGAGGGGGGCTTGGGGAAACACCATATATTTT.

This clone was detected only a few times. The J gene is TRBJ2-3, the V gene TRBV4-1; TRBD2 agrees at 14 bases. The V gene end was trimmed by 4 bases and the J gene end by 0 bases; junction bases not matched to a gene: 3. From germline, CDR1 is MGHRA and CDR2 YSYEKL. The CDR3 has 17 amino acids. DNA for the CDR3: TGCGCCAGCAGCCGGACTAGCGGGGGGACTAGCACAGATACGCAGTATTTT. The encoded protein is CASSRTSGGTSTDTQYF.

The chain uses TRBV29-1 and TRBJ1-2; tentative D call: TRBD1 (6 bases). CDR1 is SQVTM and CDR2 is ANQGSEA in the germline V gene. This CDR3 spans 12 amino acids. The germline V and J ends were trimmed by 2 bases and 4 bases, with 8 bases remaining between them. The CDR3 DNA is TGCAGCGTTGAAACAGGGTTCTATGGCTACACCTTC. Translating gives CSVETGFYGYTF.

This clone has only a few counts. This rearrangement joins TRBV5-1 to TRBJ1-2; 9 positions match TRBD1. This CDR3 comprises 12 residues. J gave up 7 bases and V 4 bases, and 2 bases lay outside the gene matches. Per the germline V gene, CDR1 is SGHRS and CDR2 is YFSETQ. The CDR3 sequence: CASSVTGGGYTF. Here the CDR3 DNA reads TGCGCCAGCAGCGTGACAGGGGGTGGCTACACCTTC.

This sequence joins TRBV5-4 and TRBJ2-1; 9 bases agree with TRBD2. This CDR3 contains 18 residues. Looked up from germline, CDR1 is SGHNT and CDR2 is YYREEE (reference sequence). The trim removed 1 base at V and 0 bases at J, leaving 8 bases unmatched. The CDR3 coding sequence is TGTGCCAGCAGCTTGATTCTAGCGGGACCTTACTCCTACAATGAGCAGTTCTTC. The encoded protein is CASSLILAGPYSYNEQFF.

The chain uses TRBV4-1 and TRBJ2-7; TRBD2 agrees at 9 bases. Germline trimming cut 0 bases from V and 2 bases from J; bases unmatched to any gene: 5. CDR1 is MGHRA, CDR2 YSYEKL, per germline. The CDR3 totals 16 residues. Here the CDR3 DNA reads TGCGCCAGCAGCCAAGACGCTAGCGGGATTACCTACGAGCAGTACTTC. Translated: CASSQDASGITYEQYF.

Only a few counts were recorded for this clone. The chain uses TRBV7-2 and TRBJ2-5, with 7 bases that match TRBD2. The germline gives CDR1 SGHTA, CDR2 FQGNSA. The CDR3 is 14 residues long. V lost 1 base, J lost 1 base, and 0 bases stayed unmatched. CDR3 amino acids: CASSLGGGQETQYF. The CDR3 coding sequence is TGTGCCAGCAGCTTAGGGGGGGGCCAAGAGACCCAGTACTTC.

This clone was observed once. This chain links TRBV7-9 with TRBJ2-2; TRBD2 aligns across 13 bases. Per germline, CDR1 SEHNR and CDR2 FQNEAQ (reference sequence). The V segment lost 1 base and the J segment 2 bases; nucleotides outside the gene matches: 4. The CDR3 runs 18 residues. As DNA, the CDR3 is TGTGCCAGCAGCTTAGTGTCGGGACTAGCGGGAAACACCGGGGAGCTGTTTTTT. Encoded protein: CASSLVSGLAGNTGELFF.

The chain carries TRBV28 and TRBJ1-1; TRBD1 matches at 9 bases. V gave up 6 bases and J gave up 1 base; unmatched junction bases: 3. In germline, CDR1 is MDHEN, CDR2 SYDVKM. The CDR3 length is 14 residues. CDR3 in DNA: TGTGCCAGCAGGGGGGGACAGGGGAACACTGAAGCTTTCTTT. Translated: CASRGGQGNTEAFF.

The rearrangement uses TRBV12-3 or TRBV12-4 and TRBJ1-1; the D is unclear. The CDR3 is 9 amino acids. V lost 5 bases, J lost 11 bases, and 6 bases lay in between. The CDR3, as DNA: TGTGCCAGCAGTCCTTTGGCTTTCTTT. It is translated as CASSPLAFF.

This clone was seen a handful of times. The rearrangement joins TRBV29-1 to TRBJ1-1; D unresolved. The CDR3 is made up of 12 amino acids. Germline V gives CDR1 SQVTM, CDR2 ANQGSEA. Trimming pared 6 bases from V and 1 base from J, leaving 9 bases between. In DNA form, the CDR3 reads TGCAGCGTCCCGACACAGAACACTGAAGCTTTCTTT. Protein product: CSVPTQNTEAFF. The whole variable domain, remainder taken from reference TRBV29-1 and TRBJ1-1, is SAVISQKPSRDICQRGTSLTIQCQVDSQVTMMFWYRQQPGQSLTLIATANQGSEATYESGFVIDKFPISRPNLTFSTLTVSNMSPEDSSIYLCSVPTQNTEAFFGQGTRLTVV.

This chain joins TRBV6-5 and TRBJ2-7; TRBD2 might be the D (6 bases). The CDR3 loop spans 15 amino acids. The V gene's germline CDR1 is MNHEY and CDR2 SVGAGI. Trimming took 4 bases from V and 3 from J, leaving 16 bases between them. As DNA, the CDR3 is TGTGCCAGCAGTTTCGGGACTCACTATGTCTACGAGCAGTACTTC. Translating it yields CASSFGTHYVYEQYF.

The J gene is TRBJ2-1, the V gene TRBV18; D not certain. Germline V lookup: CDR1 KGHSH, CDR2 LQKENI. The CDR3 has 12 amino acids. The V and J ends lost 6 bases and 7 bases respectively, with 10 bases between them. The CDR3 bases are TGTGCCAGCTCTCCCTCTAGGAATGAGCAGTTCTTC. Amino acids: CASSPSRNEQFF.

As regards this clone: The junction differs from germline at one of its ends, possibly a read error. Here the CDR3 reads CASSQSYTDTQYF. CDR3 bases: TGTGCTAGCAGCCAAAGCTACACAGATACGCAGTATTTT. This chain connects TRBV7-7 to TRBJ2-3; no clear D gene. The CDR3 covers 13 residues. Germline V gives CDR1 SSHAT, CDR2 FNYEAQ (reference sequence).

The chain is built from TRBV6-5 and TRBJ1-5; D gene ambiguous. The germline gives CDR1 MNHEY, CDR2 SVGAGI. V lost 5 bases to trimming and J lost 0 bases, with 11 bases between them. This CDR3 contains 15 residues. CDR3 bases: TGTGCCAGCAGTCCCAGACTGTATAGCAATCAGCCCCAGCATTTT. This gives the protein CASSPRLYSNQPQHF.

This clone was picked up a small number of times. The chain links TRBV27 to TRBJ2-3; 8 bases line up with TRBD2. V gave up 11 bases and J gave up 0 bases; unmatched junction bases: 4. The germline CDR1 and CDR2 sequences are MNHEY and SMNVEV (reference sequence). This CDR3 region has 13 residues. The CDR3 here is CALPGGSTDTQYF. CDR3 DNA sequence: TGTGCCCTCCCGGGGGGGAGCACAGATACGCAGTATTTT.

The table lists this clone with a few counts. The rearrangement uses TRBV2 and TRBJ2-7; perhaps TRBD1 as D (5 bases). V was cut by 4 bases and J by 0 bases, with 10 bases left in between. Germline V gene lookup returns CDR1 SNHLY and CDR2 FYNNEI. The CDR3 length is 14 residues. The CDR3 DNA is TGTGCCAGCAGTGTGGCAGGGTACTCCTACGAGCAGTACTTC. Its protein is CASSVAGYSYEQYF.

The gene calls are TRBV7-2 and TRBJ2-7; 9 positions agree with TRBD2. Germline V lookup: CDR1 SGHTA, CDR2 FQGNSA. The V segment lost 1 base and the J segment 5 bases; nucleotides outside the gene matches: 3. The CDR3 sequence is 14 residues long. The CDR3: CASSLGPSGNEQYF. In nucleotides, the CDR3 is TGTGCCAGCAGCTTAGGTCCTAGCGGGAACGAGCAGTACTTC.

In its sample, this clone was seen once. The chain couples TRBV24-1 to TRBJ2-5; D may be TRBD2 (6 bases). This CDR3 region has 16 residues. V lost 2 bases, J lost 1 base, and 13 bases lay in between. CDR1 and CDR2 (germline): KGHDR, SFDVKD. The DNA for the CDR3 is TGTGCCACCAGTGATTCCCGGCGGGACCTCCAAGAGACCCAGTACTTC. Its protein product is CATSDSRRDLQETQYF.

The chain is built from TRBV2 and TRBJ2-1, with 8 positions matching TRBD1. The length of the CDR3 is 14 residues. Trimming cost V 3 bases and J 7 bases; bases outside gene matches: 5. CDR1 and CDR2 (germline): SNHLY, FYNNEI. CDR3 residues: CASSEFRGRNEQFF. The CDR3 DNA is TGTGCCAGCAGTGAGTTCAGGGGGCGAAATGAGCAGTTCTTC.

This clone was seen a few times. V is TRBV4-1 and J is TRBJ1-1, with D tentatively TRBD1 (6 bases). Germline V lookup: CDR1 MGHRA, CDR2 YSYEKL. The V gene lost 3 bases and the J gene lost 3 bases, with 14 bases spanning the gap. The CDR3 contains 15 residues. CDR3 sequence: CASSQVQTGYTEAFF. The CDR3 coding sequence is TGCGCCAGCAGCCAGGTACAAACAGGGTACACTGAAGCTTTCTTT.

The chain has TRBV5-6 and TRBJ2-7; D call uncertain. Trimming removed 0 bases from V and 3 bases from J, with 7 bases in between. Germline V gene data show CDR1 as SGHDT and CDR2 as YYEEEE. The CDR3 is 13 residues long. The CDR3 is CASSLDSDYEQYF. CDR3 DNA sequence: TGTGCCAGCAGCTTGGACAGTGACTACGAGCAGTACTTC.

This clone is a singleton in its sample. The V and J genes are TRBV19 and TRBJ2-7; TRBD1 agrees at 9 bases. CDR1 is LNHDA and CDR2 is SQIVND in the germline V gene (reference sequence). The CDR3 consists of 13 residues. J gave up 1 base and V 6 bases, and 1 base lay outside the gene matches. The CDR3 region is CASRDRGSYEQYF. Here the CDR3 DNA reads TGTGCCAGTAGAGACAGGGGGTCCTACGAGCAGTACTTC. Full variable domain (outside the CDR3, taken from reference TRBV19 and TRBJ2-7): DGGITQSPKYLFRKEGQNVTLSCEQNLNHDAMYWYRQDPGQGLRLIYYSQIVNDFQKGDIAEGYSVSREKKESFPLTVTSAQKNPTAFYLCASRDRGSYEQYFGPGTRLTVT.

There are a few counts of this clone. The chain combines TRBV6-1 with TRBJ2-7; D unresolved. Germline V gene data show CDR1 as MNHNS and CDR2 as SASEGT. The CDR3 has 18 amino acids. Trimming stripped 4 bases from V and 2 bases from J, with 24 bases between. The CDR3 bases are TGTGCCAGCAGTGGCCCCTCTGCGTCACCGTTCGTTCCCTACGAGCAGTACTTC. It yields the protein CASSGPSASPFVPYEQYF.

This clone was picked up many times. J is TRBJ1-1 and V is TRBV21-1; the listed D gene, TRBD1, was not tested against the DNA. TRBV21-1 is a pseudogene locus. CDR3 length: 14 amino acids. CDR3 protein: CASSKDSLNTEAFF. In DNA form, the CDR3 reads TGTGCCAGCAGCAAAGACAGTTTGAACACTGAAGCTTTCTTT.

V is TRBV11-2 and J is TRBJ2-7; D ambiguous. Between the trimmed V and J ends, which lost 3 bases and 2 bases, there was a span of 8 bases. The CDR3 runs to 13 residues. Germline V gene sequence: CDR1 SGHAT, CDR2 FQNNGV. CDR3 region: CASSFSLPYEQYF. The CDR3, as DNA: TGTGCCAGCAGCTTCAGTCTGCCCTACGAGCAGTACTTC.

The genes are TRBV5-1 and TRBJ1-2; tentative D call: TRBD1 (6 bases). CDR3 length: 13 residues. Trimming left V 6 bases short and J 4 bases short, with 13 bases between. Germline CDR1 is SGHRS and CDR2 is YFSETQ. DNA of the CDR3: TGCGCCAGCACGACAGGCGGGGGCTATGGCTACACCTTC. It codes for CASTTGGGYGYTF.

This sequence joins TRBV5-5 and TRBJ1-4; D not certain. V was trimmed by 1 base and J by 4 bases, leaving 14 bases between them. Germline V lookup: CDR1 SGHKS, CDR2 YYEKEE (reference sequence). The CDR3 is made up of 16 amino acids. The DNA of the CDR3 is TGTGCCAGCAGCTTGCGGGGTCTGAGCGTTAATGAAAAACTGTTTTTT. Its protein product is CASSLRGLSVNEKLFF.

The rearrangement uses TRBV5-4 and TRBJ2-2, with D possibly being TRBD2 (6 bases). V lost 7 bases to trimming and J lost 3 bases, with 10 bases between them. Germline CDR1 is SGHNT and CDR2 is YYREEE (reference sequence). CDR3 length: 13 amino acids. CDR3 sequence: CASASEYTGELFF. In DNA form, the CDR3 reads TGTGCCAGCGCTAGCGAATACACCGGGGAGCTGTTTTTT.